The 11 T cell receptor beta chains below were found in one sample sequenced in a study of blood T cell repertoires in COVID-19. The protocol was immunoSEQ multiplex PCR, while the TCRdb copy is restricted to in-frame clones and leaves out a portion. Of more than 200,000 clones listed, 65% to 90% are singletons. Sequencing was performed on peripheral blood. Receptors were obtained from an elderly man with acute or convalescent COVID-19.

This clone occurred once. The chain recombines TRBV3-1 (or the pseudogene TRBV3-2) with TRBJ2-7, with D perhaps TRBD1 (5 bases). The CDR3 loop spans 14 amino acids. CDR1 and CDR2 (germline): LGHDT, YNNKEL (reference sequence). Trimming removed 6 bases from V and 6 bases from J, with 18 bases in between. The DNA of the CDR3 is TGTGCCAGCAGTACTTCCGGCAGGGCAGGCGAGCAGTACTTC. It specifies CASSTSGRAGEQYF.

CDR3 nucleotide sequence: TGCGCCAGCAGCTCCCATGCGGCGGGAGCCTACAATGAGCAGTTCTTC. Translating gives CASSSHAAGAYNEQFF. This chain connects TRBV5-1 to TRBJ2-1; TRBD2 matches 7 bases. V was pared by 3 bases and J by 2 bases, with 8 bases of the junction left unmatched. Per germline, CDR1 SGHRS and CDR2 YFSETQ. The CDR3 has 16 amino acids.

The CDR3 here is CASSPRQAPGDSGYTF. Here the CDR3 DNA reads TGTGCCAGCTCACCACGGCAGGCCCCTGGTGATTCGGGCTACACCTTC. V and J are TRBV18 and TRBJ1-2; D remains ambiguous. V was pared by 1 base and J by 8 bases, with 20 bases between. Germline assignment: CDR1 KGHSH and CDR2 LQKENI. The CDR3 has 16 residues. The variable domain in full, with the rest retrieved from reference TRBV18 and TRBJ1-2, is NAGVMQNPRHLVRRRGQEARLRCSPMKGHSHVYWYRQLPEEGLKFMVYLQKENIIDESGMPKERFSAEFPKEGPSILRIQQVVRGDSAAYFCASSPRQAPGDSGYTFGSGTRLTVV.

This chain connects TRBV4-2 to TRBJ1-4; D is unclear. This CDR3 contains 12 residues. The germline CDR1 and CDR2 sequences are LGHNA and YNFKEQ. The V end lost 6 bases, the J end lost 6 bases, and 8 bases lay between the germline ends. DNA for the CDR3: TGTGCCAGCAGGTCCGGGGATGAAAAACTGTTTTTT. This encodes CASRSGDEKLFF.

The chain carries TRBV6-2 or TRBV6-3 and TRBJ1-2, with D tentatively TRBD1 (6 bases). The CDR3 sequence is 14 residues long. From germline, CDR1 is MNHEY and CDR2 SVGEGT. Trimming took 2 bases from V and 7 from J, leaving 14 bases between them. In DNA form, the CDR3 reads TGTGCCAGCAGTTACGATGGCAGGGGAGTTGGCTACACCTTC. This sequence encodes CASSYDGRGVGYTF.

The chain carries TRBV29-1 and TRBJ2-3; a weak D match, TRBD1 (6 bases). Trimming cost V 0 bases and J 1 base, with 8 bases left between them. The CDR3 runs 14 residues. The germline V gene encodes CDR1 SQVTM and CDR2 ANQGSEA. Here the CDR3 reads CSVEEWGRTDTQYF. In nucleotides, the CDR3 is TGCAGCGTTGAAGAGTGGGGGCGCACAGATACGCAGTATTTT.

The CDR3 coding sequence is TGTGCCTGGAGTAGGGGGTATAGGTATCAGCCCCAGCATTTT. Protein: CAWSRGYRYQPQHF. The chain recombines TRBV30 with TRBJ1-5; D possibly corresponds to TRBD1 (6 bases). V was clipped by 2 bases and J by 5 bases, with 13 bases between them. The CDR3 is 14 amino acids. The germline gives CDR1 GTSNPN, CDR2 SVGIG (reference sequence).

Comment on this clone: Other DNA sequences from this sample encode an identical CDR3 as well. The chain is built from TRBV12-3 or TRBV12-4 and TRBJ2-5; no clear D gene. The CDR3 length is 11 residues. Trimming removed 2 bases from V and 5 bases from J, with 3 bases in between. CDR3 DNA sequence: TGTGCCAGCAGTTTACGGGAGACCCAGTACTTC. Protein sequence: CASSLRETQYF.

The chain uses TRBV11-2 and TRBJ1-1, with 9 nucleotides matching TRBD1. The CDR3 covers 16 residues. Germline assignment: CDR1 SGHAT and CDR2 FQNNGV. J gave up 3 bases and V 5 bases, and 10 bases lay outside the gene matches. CDR3 bases: TGTGCCAGCAGCCGAGACAGGGGGTATTCTGACACTGAAGCTTTCTTT. This codes for CASSRDRGYSDTEAFF.

V gene TRBV24-1 combines with J gene TRBJ2-3; 9 nucleotides match TRBD2. V trimming: 3 bases; J trimming: 5 bases; junction bases outside the gene matches: 8. The CDR3 spans 16 residues. Germline V gives CDR1 KGHDR, CDR2 SFDVKD. CDR3 bases: TGTGCCACCAGTGATAGTAGGCGGGAGGGCCTAGATACGCAGTATTTT. Translating gives CATSDSRREGLDTQYF.

The chain couples TRBV14 to TRBJ2-2; a possible D gene is TRBD1 (5 bases). Trimming cost V 6 bases and J 5 bases, with 13 bases left between them. Germline V lookup: CDR1 SGHDN, CDR2 FVKESK. The CDR3 covers 14 residues. CDR3 nucleotide sequence: TGTGCCAGCAGGCTGTCAGGGAATACCGGGGAGCTGTTTTTT. Residues: CASRLSGNTGELFF.